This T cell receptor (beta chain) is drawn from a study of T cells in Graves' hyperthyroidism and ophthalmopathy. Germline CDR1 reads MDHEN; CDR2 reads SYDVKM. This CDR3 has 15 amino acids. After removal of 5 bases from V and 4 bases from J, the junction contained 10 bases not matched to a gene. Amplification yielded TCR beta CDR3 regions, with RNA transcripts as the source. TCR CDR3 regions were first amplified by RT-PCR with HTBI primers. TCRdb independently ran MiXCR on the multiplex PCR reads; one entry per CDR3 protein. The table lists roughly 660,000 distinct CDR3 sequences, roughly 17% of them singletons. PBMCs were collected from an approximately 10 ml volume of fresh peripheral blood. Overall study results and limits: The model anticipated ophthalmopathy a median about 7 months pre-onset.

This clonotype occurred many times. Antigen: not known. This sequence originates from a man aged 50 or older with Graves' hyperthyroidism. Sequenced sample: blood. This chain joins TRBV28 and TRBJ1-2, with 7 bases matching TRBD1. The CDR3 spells CASSEGRGRIYGYTF. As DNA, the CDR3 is TGTGCCAGCAGTGAGGGTAGGGGGCGGATCTATGGCTACACCTTC.